Shown below are 25 T cell receptor beta chains from a single sample sequenced in a study of tumor-infiltrating lymphocytes in primary liver carcinoma. Unsorted bulk tissue of roughly 18-32 mg yielded co-extracted RNA and DNA. Starting from 450 to 500 ng of total RNA, TCR beta cDNA was produced with a primer in the constant region. Amplification in three nested multiplex PCR rounds with slightly modified ARM-PCR gave rise to TCR beta libraries. A C-beta reverse primer was combined with TRBV1-TRBV30 forward primers in the first two PCR rounds, and each round had approximately 10 cycles. From the multiplex PCR reads, TCRdb called clonotypes with MiXCR, one entry per CDR3 protein. The sample consists of 20,000 to 25,000 distinct CDR3 sequences, about 79% of them appearing once. The specimen sequenced was liver tumor tissue from sampling region 1. Subset denoted: tumor region T1, superior pole. These receptors originate from a woman in her thirties with primary liver carcinoma and hepatitis B virus infection.

In its sample, this clonotype was seen a few times. The chain combines TRBV6-6 with TRBJ2-4; D call uncertain. The V end was cut by 9 bases, the J end by 5 bases, with 11 bases between. The V gene's germline CDR1 is MNHNY and CDR2 SVGAGI (reference sequence). CDR3 length: 12 residues. CDR3 sequence reads: CASSPFENIQYF. The CDR3 DNA reads as TGTGCCAGTAGCCCCTTCGAAAACATTCAGTACTTC.

About this clonotype: As the CDR3 is not closed by the conserved phenylalanine or tryptophan, this likely results from a read error. The DNA is left out, because the CDR3 cannot be placed on it with certainty; the CDR3 is given as TCRdb lists it. This chain joins TRBV11-2 and TRBJ1-2. Including both end residues, the CDR3 is 14 amino acids long. Germline V gives CDR1 SGHAT, CDR2 FQNNGV. CDR3 residues: CASNLREANYGYIS.

This rearrangement joins TRBV11-3 to TRBJ1-1; the D is unclear. Germline values: CDR1 SGHNT, CDR2 YENEEA. This CDR3 has 14 amino acids. In nucleotides, the CDR3 is TGTGTCAGTAGCTTCGGGAGAGTGAACACTGAAGCTTTCTTT. Encoded protein: CVSSFGRVNTEAFF.

Turning to this clonotype: Compared with germline, one end of the junction differs, possibly owing to a read error. The chain combines TRBV25-1 with TRBJ2-2; 13 nucleotides agree with TRBD2. CDR1 is MGHDK and CDR2 is SYGVNS in the germline V gene. The CDR3 sequence is 16 residues long. CDR3 protein: CVSSEGLAGPTGELFF. The CDR3 nucleotides read TGTGTCAGCAGTGAGGGACTAGCGGGACCGACCGGGGAGCTGTTTTTT.

As for this clonotype: The conserved closing phenylalanine or tryptophan is absent in this CDR3, likely reflecting a read error. V is TRBV13 and J is TRBJ2-1; TRBD2 aligns across 13 bases. Germline values: CDR1 PRHDT, CDR2 FYEKMQ (reference sequence). This CDR3 has 16 amino acids. Trimming cost V 5 bases and J 6 bases; bases outside gene matches: 7. CDR3 residues: CASSLGTSGACNEQFS. Here the CDR3 DNA reads TGTGCCAGCAGCCTTGGGACTAGCGGGGCATGCAATGAGCAGTTCTCC.

Turning to this clonotype: This is likely a read error, given that the CDR3 carries no conserved phenylalanine or tryptophan at its end. The DNA is left out, because the CDR3 cannot be placed on it with certainty; the CDR3 is given as TCRdb lists it. This chain joins TRBV11-2 and TRBJ1-1; the table's D call TRBD1 went unverified against the DNA. 14 amino acids form the CDR3, both terminal residues included. From germline, CDR1 is SGHAT and CDR2 FQNNGV. CDR3 sequence reads: CGSTYTGGRAEALL.

On this clonotype: Lacking the conserved final phenylalanine or tryptophan, this CDR3 likely reflects a read error. The V gene is TRBV6-5, the J gene TRBJ1-5; D is unclear. The CDR3 is 16 amino acids. Looked up from germline, CDR1 is MNHEY and CDR2 is SVGAGI. This CDR3 reads CASTSVRGSRLQLQHL. In DNA form, the CDR3 reads TGTGCCAGCACCTCGGTGCGGGGAAGCCGATTACAGCTCCAGCATCTT.

For this clonotype: This sequence may be a read error, since a much larger clone differs from it by one base. The chain combines TRBV29-1 with TRBJ2-5; D is undetermined. The CDR3 has 12 amino acids. In germline, CDR1 is SQVTM, CDR2 ANQGSEA. V was trimmed by 0 bases and J by 7 bases, leaving 9 bases between them. The CDR3: CSVEDQGGTQYF. The CDR3 bases are TGCAGCGTTGAAGATCAAGGCGGGACCCAGTACTTC. The full variable domain, its missing parts supplied by reference TRBV29-1 and TRBJ2-5, is SAVISQKPSRDICQRGTSLTIQCQVDSQVTMMFWYRQQPGQSLTLIATANQGSEATYESGFVIDKFPISRPNLTFSTLTVSNMSPEDSSIYLCSVEDQGGTQYFGPGTRLLVL.

A remark on this clonotype: A junction boundary mismatches the germline segment, possibly from a read error. V is TRBV11-2 and J is TRBJ2-7; 8 bases are a match to TRBD2. The CDR3 spans 16 residues. The germline gives CDR1 SGHAT, CDR2 FQNNGV. Here the CDR3 reads CASSLAPSGRSYVQYF. The CDR3, as DNA: TGTGCCAGCAGCTTAGCACCTAGCGGGCGCTCATACGTGCAGTATTTC.

This clonotype was seen repeatedly, ten times or more. The chain carries TRBV7-9 and TRBJ1-1, with no clear D. Germline V CDR1 and CDR2: SEHNR, FQNEAQ (reference sequence). Trimming left V 5 bases short and J 0 bases short, with 13 bases between. CDR3 length equals 15 residues. CDR3 in DNA: TGTGCCAGCAGCCCCCCCCTTGTCGTGAACACTGAAGCTTTCTTT. Residues: CASSPPLVVNTEAFF.

This clonotype was counted once. In this CDR3 the conserved last residue, phenylalanine or tryptophan, is missing, so a read error is likely. The DNA is left out, because the CDR3 cannot be placed on it with certainty; the CDR3 is given as TCRdb lists it. V and J are TRBV4-3 and TRBJ2-1; the table gives TRBD2 as D, unverified against the DNA. The CDR3 length is 16 residues, termini included. Germline assignment: CDR1 LGHNA and CDR2 YSLEER. The CDR3 sequence is CASSQDWDYAYNEPSL.

Comment on this clonotype: The germline gene is not matched at one end of the junction; a read error may be the cause. This chain connects TRBV12-3 or TRBV12-4 to TRBJ2-3; TRBD2 is a possible D gene (5 bases). This CDR3 spans 15 amino acids. CDR3 region: CASGCPPPSTDTQYF. In DNA, the CDR3 is TGTGCCAGCGGTTGTCCCCCTCCTAGCACTGATACGCAGTATTTT.

V usage is TRBV7-2 and J usage is TRBJ2-1; no clear D gene. V lost 5 bases and J lost 8, with 19 bases in between. The CDR3 sequence is 15 residues long. The germline gives CDR1 SGHTA, CDR2 FQGNSA. In DNA form, the CDR3 reads TGTGCCAGCAGCAAAGGGTATCTGACTGCCTATGAGCAGTTCTTC. This translates into CASSKGYLTAYEQFF.

A note on this clonotype: Sequence at one end of the junction differs from germline and may be a read error. This chain uses TRBV11-2 with TRBJ1-6, with D unresolved. This CDR3 is built from 15 residues. Germline V gives CDR1 SGHAT, CDR2 FQNNGV. The CDR3, as DNA: TGTGTCAGCCCCATCACCCTGGGAACTAATTCACCCCCCCACTTT. This codes for CVSPITLGTNSPPHF.

V gene TRBV24-1 combines with J gene TRBJ2-5, with a weak D call TRBD1 (6 bases). This CDR3 region has 14 residues. In germline, CDR1 is KGHDR, CDR2 SFDVKD. Trimming took 6 bases from V and 11 from J, leaving 21 bases between them. The CDR3 DNA is TGTGCCACCAGTAATTCCTCAGGGGTATGGACGCAGTACTTC. This gives the protein CATSNSSGVWTQYF.

A remark on this clonotype: Since no conserved phenylalanine or tryptophan closes the CDR3, a read error is the likely cause. This rearrangement joins TRBV11-2 to TRBJ2-7, with a weak D call TRBD1 (7 bases). The CDR3 covers 17 residues. The ends were cut back, 7 bases at V and 2 bases at J, with 24 bases in the middle. Germline loops: CDR1 SGHAT, CDR2 FQNNGV. CDR3 protein: CASNITGGGSWTYEQYL. CDR3 coding DNA: TGTGCCAGCAATATTACAGGAGGGGGCTCGTGGACCTACGAGCAGTACCTC.

This clonotype is a singleton in its sample. One end of the junction varies from germline; a read error may be responsible. V usage is TRBV11-2 and J usage is TRBJ2-3; D gene ambiguous. Germline V gene lookup returns CDR1 SGHAT and CDR2 FQNNGV. The CDR3 consists of 15 residues. CDR3 in amino acids: CAINSLLSGTDTQYF. CDR3 nucleotides: TGTGCCATCAACTCCTTACTCTCTGGCACTGATACGCAGTATTTT.

The J gene is TRBJ2-2, the V gene TRBV11-2; perhaps TRBD2 as D (5 bases). CDR3 length: 15 amino acids. CDR1 and CDR2 (germline): SGHAT, FQNNGV. CDR3 DNA: TGTGATAGCAGCTTAGATCGGACTGTAGCCGGGGAGCTGTTTTTT. Its protein is CDSSLDRTVAGELFF.

Notes on this clonotype: At one end the junction does not follow the germline gene, possibly because of a read error. The CDR3 DNA reads as TGCAGTTTCGAGACAGGGAGCACTGAAGTTTTCTTT. Its protein product is CSFETGSTEVFF. The chain links TRBV29-1 to TRBJ1-1, with 7 bases matching TRBD1. This CDR3 is built from 12 residues. Germline CDR1 and CDR2: SQVTM and ANQGSEA.

A remark on this clonotype: This CDR3 fails to terminate in the conserved phenylalanine or tryptophan, so it likely reflects a read error. The rearrangement links TRBV4-3 to TRBJ2-1; no reliable D call. This CDR3 spans 14 amino acids. In germline, CDR1 is LGHNA, CDR2 YSLEER. The CDR3 loop reads CASSHTELINGQFS. Written as DNA, the CDR3 is TGCGCCAGCAGCCACACAGAGTTGATCAATGGGCAGTTCTCC.

By share, this clonotype ranks as medium-sized. The V call is TRBV13, the J call TRBJ2-1; 12 positions match TRBD2. Germline V gives CDR1 PRHDT, CDR2 FYEKMQ (reference sequence). This CDR3 is 15 amino acids long. V shed 4 bases and J 7 bases; nucleotides not matched to a gene: 5. The CDR3 DNA reads TGTGCCAGCAGCTCTAGCGGGAGGGCCGTGAATGAGCAGTTCTTC. Translated: CASSSSGRAVNEQFF.

This chain links TRBV6-5 with TRBJ1-3; D gene unclear. The CDR3 sequence is 16 residues long. Germline values: CDR1 MNHEY, CDR2 SVGAGI. Trimming stripped 5 bases from V and 5 bases from J, with 19 bases between. CDR3 residues: CASSPRPGGSRNTIYF. The DNA of the CDR3 is TGTGCCAGCAGTCCACGACCAGGCGGGTCCCGAAACACCATATATTTT.

Concerning this clonotype: The conserved closing phenylalanine or tryptophan is absent in this CDR3, likely reflecting a read error. The chain uses TRBV11-2 and TRBJ1-2, with 7 bases aligning to TRBD1. The germline V gene has CDR1 SGHAT and CDR2 FQNNGV. The CDR3 sequence is 13 residues long. The trim removed 7 bases at V and 10 bases at J, leaving 12 bases unmatched. The CDR3 is CASTQGGGGDYTL. CDR3 sequence (DNA): TGTGCCAGCACTCAGGGGGGGGGTGGGGACTACACCCTC.

In regard to this clonotype: At one end the junction does not follow the germline gene, possibly because of a read error. The chain carries TRBV29-1 and TRBJ1-2; no definite D call. The CDR3 contains 12 residues. Germline V lookup: CDR1 SQVTM, CDR2 ANQGSEA. The CDR3 coding sequence is TGCAGCGCTGTCCATTGGGGTGGCGGCTACTCCTTT. This sequence encodes CSAVHWGGGYSF.

Of note for this clonotype: A junction boundary mismatches the germline segment, possibly from a read error. CDR3 region: CANRYTGGSAEAFF. In DNA form, the CDR3 reads TGTGCCAACAGATATACAGGGGGGAGTGCTGAGGCTTTCTTT. The rearrangement links TRBV11-2 to TRBJ1-1, with 8 bases lining up with TRBD1. The CDR3 extends over 14 amino acids. Germline CDR1 reads SGHAT; CDR2 reads FQNNGV.